The clone carrying this TCR beta chain was detected only once. Its antigen is undetermined. This sample was included in a study of cytomegalovirus exposure and HLA in healthy donors. Study at large: The 95 to 150 validation repertoires used the same platform as the approximately 700 first-cohort repertoires, a later analysis reported. The study, taken as a whole, reports: High sensitivity and specificity were reportedly achieved when the classifier diagnosed cytomegalovirus status.

The ends were cut back, 1 base at V and 4 bases at J, with 15 bases in the middle. The CDR3 extends over 15 amino acids. The germline gives CDR1 SGDLS, CDR2 YYNGEE. Generated by immunoSEQ multiplex PCR, the TCRdb table keeps only in-frame clones and is missing some. The sample includes under 250,000 clones, around 87% of them seen just once. Sequencing was carried out using PBMCs. The TCR originated in a woman aged 18 to 35 in good health and CMV-seropositive. V and J are TRBV9 and TRBJ2-7; TRBD2 might be the D (5 bases). CDR3 sequence: CASSVFSWECYEQYF. CDR3 coding DNA: TGTGCCAGCAGCGTATTTAGTTGGGAGTGTTACGAGCAGTACTTC. The variable domain in full, with the rest retrieved from reference TRBV9 and TRBJ2-7, is DSGVTQTPKHLITATGQRVTLRCSPRSGDLSVYWYQQSLDQGLQFLIQYYNGEERAKGNILERFSAQQFPDLHSELNLSSLELGDSALYFCASSVFSWECYEQYFGPGTRLTVT.